The clone carrying this T cell receptor beta chain was detected a few times. The antigen is not known. This specimen comes from a study of shared clonotypes between healthy human individuals. This table comes from immunoSEQ multiplex PCR, and its TCRdb copy is limited to in-frame clones, with some not included. The sample records about 1.1 million clones, around three quarters being singletons. Study-wide results and caveats: Blood was the sole source, and tissue repertoires probably differ. Generation probabilities were higher for clonotypes shared across all four sorted-subset donors than for unshared ones.

The CDR3 sequence is 14 residues long. The germline V gene has CDR1 ENHRY and CDR2 SYGVKD. The V gene lost 8 bases and the J gene lost 0 bases, with 13 bases spanning the gap. The chain joins TRBV10-3 to TRBJ2-5; D is perhaps TRBD2 (6 bases). This TCR was sampled from a man aged 18 to 35 in good health. Some clones in this sample may be carry-over from other donors' samples. Sequencing was performed on memory CD4+ T cells from PBMCs. The subset denotes: CD45RA-negative fraction. CDR3 in DNA: TGTGCCATCGGGGGTAGCGGAAACCAAGAGACCCAGTACTTC. Its translation: CAIGGSGNQETQYF.